Given below is one TCR beta chain in context. This sample is drawn from a study of blood T cell repertoires in COVID-19. Study at large: In each case, the material was cDNA or gDNA derived from T cells, B-cell-depleted T cells, or PBMCs.

Per the study methods: Reference gene primer amplification yielded estimated nucleated cell counts. Profiled with immunoSEQ multiplex PCR; TCRdb holds only in-frame clones, not every one. V, J and clone size are those of that table, while D and trimming were read from the DNA. The sample contains approximately 65,000 clones, approximately 88% of which appear only once. The clonotype originates from a human donor in a cohort sampled during active COVID-19. Material: peripheral blood.

The CDR3 nucleotides read TGTGCCAGCAGACAGGGGGCCGTTCAGCCCCAGCATTTT. Translation: CASRQGAVQPQHF. The genes are TRBV2 and TRBJ1-5; 9 nucleotides line up with TRBD1. The germline V gene has CDR1 SNHLY and CDR2 FYNNEI. This CDR3 spans 13 amino acids. With 6 bases clipped from V and 6 bases from J, the junction kept 3 bases outside the gene matches. The full variable domain, its missing parts supplied by reference TRBV2 and TRBJ1-5, is EPEVTQTPSHQVTQMGQEVILRCVPISNHLYFYWYRQILGQKVEFLVSFYNNEISEKSEIFDDQFSVERPDGSNFTLKIRSTKLEDSAMYFCASRQGAVQPQHFGDGTRLSIL.